Detailed here is one T cell receptor (beta chain). This specimen comes from a study of neoadjuvant anti-PD-1 for oral cavity cancer. Sequencing used immunoSEQ multiplex PCR; TCRdb keeps in-frame clones, though not all of them. Found here are 10,000 to 15,000 clones, roughly 67% of them singletons; the top ten hold just over 3%. Time point here: after neoadjuvant nivolumab, at surgical resection. The sequenced sample was PBMCs, obtained after nivolumab (anti-PD-1) treatment. The receptor's source is a person aged 40-85 years with oral cavity squamous cell carcinoma.

CDR3 sequence: CAWSVLSGLNEQFF. The CDR3 region has the DNA TGTGCCTGGAGTGTACTTTCGGGGCTCAATGAGCAGTTCTTC. V is TRBV30 and J is TRBJ2-1; the D gene could be TRBD1 or TRBD2 (5 bases each). CDR3 length: 14 amino acids. Looked up from germline, CDR1 is GTSNPN and CDR2 is SVGIG (reference sequence). V was shortened by 0 bases and J by 6 bases, with 12 bases between the two germline ends.